This T cell receptor (beta chain) was recovered during a study of shared clonotypes between healthy human individuals. Overall study results and limits: Among a handful of donors, roughly 5.5% of naive CD4 clonotypes were found in common. Researchers found naive subsets generally carried larger estimated richness than memory subsets. Sample collection involved blood only; tissue repertoires are likely different.

The table came from immunoSEQ multiplex PCR; TCRdb's copy has only in-frame clones and leaves some out. The sample records approximately 710,000 clones, roughly 91% being singletons. In regard to this clone: Antigen unknown.

This CDR3 is built from 17 residues. The V gene's germline CDR1 is SEHNR and CDR2 FQNEAQ (reference sequence). Trimming cost V 6 bases and J 3 bases; bases outside gene matches: 11. The study drew its donors from healthy HIV-negative adults without recent acute infections or vaccinations. The sequence came from a man aged 18-30 years in good health. Some clones in this sample may be carry-over from other donors' samples. The sample taken for sequencing was memory CD8+ T cells from PBMCs. Subset in this sample: CD45RO+ cells pooled with CCR7-negative TemRA cells. The J gene is TRBJ2-7, the V gene TRBV7-9; TRBD2 aligns across 13 bases. The CDR3 spells CASRGLAGVEERYEQYF. CDR3 DNA sequence: TGTGCCAGCAGAGGACTAGCGGGAGTAGAGGAGCGCTACGAGCAGTACTTC.